This T cell receptor (beta chain) appears in the sequencing data of a study of blood T cells in healthy people across ages. Study results and caveats: Age showed a roughly linear inverse relationship with TCR beta diversity per million T cells. Unsorted PBMC material precluded a definitive naive versus antigen-experienced comparison.

CDR1 and CDR2 (germline): SQVTM, ANQGSEA. Trimming removed 7 bases at V and 6 bases at J, with 19 bases between. The CDR3 consists of 14 residues. Drawing of peripheral blood yielded roughly 9.8 milliliters from each donor. Each sample gave at least 6.5 million isolated PBMCs. With a J-beta primer mix and a sample-barcoded 5' primer, a second PCR ran about 7 to 12 cycles. TCRdb processed the 5' RACE reads anew with MiXCR; each CDR3 protein has one entry. The table includes roughly 2 million distinct CDR3 sequences, about 50% detected once. In its sample, this clonotype was seen a few times. Its specificity is unknown.

The chain has TRBV29-1 and TRBJ2-1, with D possibly called TRBD1 or TRBD2 (6 bases each). The source is a woman aged 40 to 49 in good health. Input material: blood. The CDR3 loop reads CSALQGGVANEQFF. DNA for the CDR3: TGCAGCGCCTTACAGGGAGGCGTTGCCAATGAGCAGTTCTTC.